This is a list of T cell receptor beta chains from one sample in a study of glioma-infiltrating T cells. TCRdb itself ran the multiplex PCR reads through MiXCR, one entry per CDR3 protein. The table records over 130,000 distinct CDR3 sequences, 30% to 40% of them present only once. Specimen: glioma tissue, nonneoplastic brain tissue, or PBMCs (not recorded which). All receptors come from a human donor with low-grade glioma or glioblastoma, undergoing nonglioma brain surgery, or in good health (not recorded which). Each CDR3 is given with its conserved first and last residue. The order of the fields is D gene, V gene, clone size, J gene, CDR3 protein, CDR3 DNA. A D gene is named only where the DNA matches it firmly. Clone size is given for some rows only: seen once, a few or many times, or a class if the clone is expanded.

d_call: .
v_call: TRBV11-2
clone_size: .
j_call: TRBJ2-7
cdr3_aa: CASSLFEGYEQYF
cdr3_nt: TGTGCCAGCAGCTTATTCGAAGGGTACGAGCAGTACTTC

d_call: .
v_call: TRBV2
clone_size: few
j_call: TRBJ1-6
cdr3_aa: CASSWGSNSPLHF
cdr3_nt: TGTGCCAGCAGTTGGGGCAGTAATTCACCCCTCCACTTT

d_call: .
v_call: TRBV15
clone_size: .
j_call: TRBJ1-1
cdr3_aa: CATSRGAGLAEAFF
cdr3_nt: TGTGCCACCAGCAGAGGTGCCGGACTCGCTGAAGCTTTCTTT

d_call: TRBD1
v_call: TRBV6-1
clone_size: many
j_call: TRBJ1-6
cdr3_aa: CATEQGNSPLHF
cdr3_nt: TGTGCCACCGAACAGGGGAATTCACCCCTCCACTTT

d_call: TRBD1
v_call: TRBV10-3
clone_size: .
j_call: TRBJ1-5
cdr3_aa: CAISDAGQGLHF
cdr3_nt: TGTGCCATCAGTGATGCGGGACAGGGGTTGCATTTT

d_call: TRBD2
v_call: TRBV20-1
clone_size: few
j_call: TRBJ2-3
cdr3_aa: CSARPGTSGTDTQYF
cdr3_nt: TGCAGTGCTAGACCCGGGACTAGCGGCACAGATACGCAGTATTTT

d_call: .
v_call: TRBV10-3
clone_size: few
j_call: TRBJ2-3
cdr3_aa: CAISGGFTDTQYF
cdr3_nt: TGTGCCATCAGTGGGGGGTTCACAGATACGCAGTATTTT

d_call: .
v_call: TRBV20-1
clone_size: .
j_call: TRBJ1-2
cdr3_aa: CSAMTFRLDYGYTF
cdr3_nt: TGCAGTGCAATGACATTCCGGCTCGACTATGGCTACACCTTC

d_call: .
v_call: TRBV6-2/TRBV6-3
clone_size: few
j_call: TRBJ1-1
cdr3_aa: CASSYSIEKMNTEAFF
cdr3_nt: TGTGCCAGCAGTTACTCGATTGAGAAAATGAACACTGAAGCTTTCTTT

d_call: TRBD2
v_call: TRBV6-9
clone_size: .
j_call: TRBJ2-1
cdr3_aa: CASSYTSGLNPYNEQFF
cdr3_nt: TGTGCCAGCAGTTACACTAGCGGCCTGAACCCCTACAATGAGCAGTTCTTC

d_call: .
v_call: TRBV3-1
clone_size: .
j_call: TRBJ2-3
cdr3_aa: CASTRDGAGTQYF
cdr3_nt: TGTGCCAGCACCCGTGACGGGGCTGGTACGCAGTATTTT

d_call: .
v_call: TRBV12-3/TRBV12-4
clone_size: few
j_call: TRBJ1-1
cdr3_aa: CASSALQDTEAFF
cdr3_nt: TGTGCCAGCAGTGCCTTGCAGGACACTGAAGCTTTCTTT

d_call: .
v_call: TRBV20-1
clone_size: .
j_call: TRBJ1-1
cdr3_aa: CSARALTGSTEAFF
cdr3_nt: TGCAGTGCTCGAGCCCTGACAGGTAGCACTGAAGCTTTCTTT

d_call: .
v_call: TRBV2
clone_size: .
j_call: TRBJ1-2
cdr3_aa: CASSARGANYGYTF
cdr3_nt: TGTGCCAGCAGTGCGCGGGGAGCTAACTATGGCTACACCTTC

d_call: .
v_call: TRBV15
clone_size: few
j_call: TRBJ1-3
cdr3_aa: CATSPQLDSRSGNTIYF
cdr3_nt: TGTGCCACCAGCCCCCAACTCGATTCGCGCTCTGGAAACACCATATATTTT

d_call: .
v_call: TRBV7-3
clone_size: few
j_call: TRBJ2-1
cdr3_aa: CASSPHPALFNEQFF
cdr3_nt: TGTGCCAGCAGCCCCCACCCGGCCCTATTCAATGAGCAGTTCTTC

d_call: .
v_call: TRBV15
clone_size: few
j_call: TRBJ2-3
cdr3_aa: CATSQVVGGRKDTQYF
cdr3_nt: TGTGCCACCAGTCAAGTTGTCGGCGGAAGGAAAGATACGCAGTATTTT

d_call: TRBD2
v_call: TRBV6-1
clone_size: .
j_call: TRBJ2-5
cdr3_aa: CATSLAGEGQETQYF
cdr3_nt: TGTGCCACCTCCTTAGCGGGAGAGGGACAAGAGACCCAGTACTTC

d_call: TRBD1
v_call: TRBV6-5
clone_size: few
j_call: TRBJ1-4
cdr3_aa: CASSSRTGGSTANEKLFF
cdr3_nt: TGTGCCAGCAGTTCCCGGACAGGGGGCTCGACCGCTAATGAAAAACTGTTTTTT

d_call: .
v_call: TRBV6-6
clone_size: .
j_call: TRBJ1-6
cdr3_aa: CASSYSQQSKRLHF
cdr3_nt: TGTGCCAGCAGTTACTCGCAACAGTCTAAACGCCTCCACTTT

d_call: TRBD1
v_call: TRBV15
clone_size: .
j_call: TRBJ1-5
cdr3_aa: CATSREGQTSNQPQHF
cdr3_nt: TGTGCCACCAGCAGAGAGGGACAGACTAGCAATCAGCCCCAGCATTTT

d_call: TRBD1
v_call: TRBV28
clone_size: .
j_call: TRBJ1-5
cdr3_aa: CASSRDRGFSQPQHF
cdr3_nt: TGTGCCAGCAGTAGGGACAGGGGTTTTAGTCAGCCCCAGCATTTT

d_call: TRBD1
v_call: TRBV27
clone_size: few
j_call: TRBJ2-1
cdr3_aa: CASSYTGGAEQFF
cdr3_nt: TGTGCCAGCAGCTATACAGGGGGAGCTGAGCAGTTCTTC

d_call: .
v_call: TRBV12-5
clone_size: .
j_call: TRBJ2-2
cdr3_aa: CARGDPAGELFF
cdr3_nt: TGTGCTAGGGGAGACCCAGCCGGGGAGCTGTTTTTT

d_call: .
v_call: TRBV6-1
clone_size: few
j_call: TRBJ1-3
cdr3_aa: CASLGRQSGNTIYF
cdr3_nt: TGTGCCAGCCTAGGTCGGCAGTCTGGAAACACCATATATTTT

d_call: TRBD2
v_call: TRBV7-6
clone_size: .
j_call: TRBJ2-3
cdr3_aa: CASSSGTSGSKWDTQYF
cdr3_nt: TGTGCCAGCAGTTCCGGGACTAGCGGGAGCAAGTGGGATACGCAGTATTTT

d_call: TRBD1
v_call: TRBV6-1
clone_size: few
j_call: TRBJ2-7
cdr3_aa: CASSRTGGGYEQYF
cdr3_nt: TGTGCCAGCAGTCGGACAGGGGGCGGATACGAGCAGTACTTC

d_call: .
v_call: TRBV4-1
clone_size: few
j_call: TRBJ2-3
cdr3_aa: CASSLIWQGPTDTQYF
cdr3_nt: TGCGCCAGCAGCCTTATCTGGCAGGGGCCCACAGATACGCAGTATTTT

d_call: .
v_call: TRBV29-1
clone_size: few
j_call: TRBJ2-5
cdr3_aa: CSAPGAAQETQYF
cdr3_nt: TGCAGCGCCCCGGGGGCAGCCCAAGAGACCCAGTACTTC

d_call: .
v_call: TRBV28
clone_size: .
j_call: TRBJ2-1
cdr3_aa: CASIPIVLGSSYNEQFF
cdr3_nt: TGTGCCAGCATCCCAATTGTACTCGGTAGCTCCTACAATGAGCAGTTCTTC